Each of the 5 T cell receptor beta chains below was sequenced from the same sample in a study of shared clonotypes between healthy human individuals. The method was immunoSEQ multiplex PCR; TCRdb's version includes in-frame clones alone and lacks a portion of them. The sample carries 950,000 to 1,100,000 clones, 70% to 80% recorded once. The sample taken for sequencing was memory CD4+ T cells from PBMCs. As for subset: CD45RA-negative fraction. The source is a man younger than 30 in good health. Some clones in this sample may be carry-over from other donors' samples.

This clone was seen a handful of times. This chain connects TRBV7-3 to TRBJ2-3; D gene unclear. The V gene lost 3 bases and the J gene lost 6 bases, with 7 bases spanning the gap. Germline V lookup: CDR1 SGHTA, CDR2 FQGTGA. This CDR3 is 12 amino acids long. DNA for the CDR3: TGTGCCAGCAGCTTCGACCGCGATACGCAGTATTTT. It is translated as CASSFDRDTQYF.

The rearrangement links TRBV6-6 to TRBJ2-7, with 7 positions matching TRBD1. Germline CDR1 reads MNHNY; CDR2 reads SVGAGI (reference sequence). CDR3 length: 14 residues. The trim removed 6 bases at V and 3 bases at J, leaving 8 bases unmatched. The CDR3 sequence: CASSPGTAIYEQYF. As DNA, the CDR3 is TGTGCCAGCAGCCCCGGGACAGCCATCTACGAGCAGTACTTC.

There are a few counts of this clone. CDR3 nucleotides: TGTGCCAGCAGTAAAGAGACAGGGGTGAACACTGAAGCTTTCTTT. It specifies CASSKETGVNTEAFF. The chain employs TRBV2 and TRBJ1-1; 8 bases are a match to TRBD1. This CDR3 region has 15 residues. CDR1 SNHLY and CDR2 FYNNEI come from the germline V gene. The trim removed 5 bases at V and 0 bases at J, leaving 5 bases unmatched.

The chain uses TRBV18 and TRBJ2-7; TRBD1 aligns across 11 bases. The length of the CDR3 is 15 residues. After removal of 0 bases from V and 5 bases from J, the junction contained 3 bases not matched to a gene. CDR1 and CDR2 from the germline V gene are KGHSH and LQKENI. The CDR3 reads CASSPPRGQGDEQYF. The CDR3 bases are TGTGCCAGCTCACCACCCCGGGGACAGGGGGACGAGCAGTACTTC.

The chain links TRBV10-2 to TRBJ2-7; 8 bases line up with TRBD1. CDR3 length: 14 residues. V lost 8 bases to trimming and J lost 3 bases; unmatched junction nucleotides: 9. Germline V gene lookup returns CDR1 WSHSY and CDR2 SAAADI. The CDR3 region has the DNA TGCGCCAGCGGAGGACAGGGTATTAGCTACGAGCAGTACTTC. The encoded protein is CASGGQGISYEQYF.